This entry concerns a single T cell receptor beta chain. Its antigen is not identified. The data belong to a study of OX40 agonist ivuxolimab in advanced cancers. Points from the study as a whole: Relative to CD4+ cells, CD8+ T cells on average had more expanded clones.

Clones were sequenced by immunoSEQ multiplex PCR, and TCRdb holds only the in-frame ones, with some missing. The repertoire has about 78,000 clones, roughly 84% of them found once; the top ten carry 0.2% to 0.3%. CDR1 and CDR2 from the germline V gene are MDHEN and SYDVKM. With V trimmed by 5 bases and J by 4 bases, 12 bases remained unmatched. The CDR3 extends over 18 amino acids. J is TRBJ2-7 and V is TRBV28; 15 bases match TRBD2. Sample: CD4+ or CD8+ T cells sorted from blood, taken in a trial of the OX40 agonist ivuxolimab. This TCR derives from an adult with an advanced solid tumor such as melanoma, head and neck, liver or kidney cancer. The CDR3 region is CASSTWTSGRGKSYEQYF. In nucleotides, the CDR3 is TGTGCCAGCAGTACTTGGACTAGCGGGAGGGGAAAATCGTACGAGCAGTACTTC.